Sequencing of this TCR beta chain was carried out in a study of T cell responses to AZD1222 COVID-19 vaccine (dated by TCRdb to the early 2020s). Regarding the complete study: AZD1222 recipients whose second dose came at about 4 weeks and those whose second dose came at about 12 weeks were combined into one group, since spike-specific TCR depth and breadth did not differ between the two schedules. TCR sequencing was performed for about 240 trial participants, of whom some 200 were given two doses of AZD1222 and some 26 were given two doses of MenACWY control vaccine. Trial participants were enrolled into age subgroups of 18-55, 56-69 and 70-plus years, which contained about 150, 27 and 61 TCR-sequenced participants, respectively. The research as a whole found: Conclusions about previously exposed vaccinees are limited, since just five to seven AZD1222 recipients were seropositive for SARS-CoV-2 at baseline. No day 14 peak-response samples were available, so repertoires were characterized only after the peak T cell response. The 56-69-year group was small, and its depth increase did not reach significance, likely because of low power. Participants were mostly white British and included more females than males, and it was suggested by the authors that clonal diversity may have been underestimated. After two AZD1222 doses, both the breadth and the depth of spike-specific TCRs were significantly higher than at day 0 and than in MenACWY recipients. The vaccine-associated CD4 TCRs covered the entire spike protein, and the dominant responses fell in regions 160-218 and 743-854. Epitopes outside the regions mutated in the B.1.351 and B.1.1.7 variants were reportedly recognized by nearly half of the unique spike-specific TCRs.

Points on this clone: There is no known antigen for this receptor. Per-nucleotide qualities are absent, and no much larger clonotype sits a single base away.

The CDR3 regions of human TCRbeta chains were analyzed by immunosequencing. Under the source paper's analysis protocol: Repertoire TCRs were checked for matches against a reference library of SARS-CoV-2-specific TCRs that had been generated using the MIRA antigen-specificity platform. Breadth meant the fraction of unique TCRs that were SARS-CoV-2-associated, whereas depth meant the fraction of total T cells that were SARS-CoV-2-associated. Using the MIRA data, every spike-specific TCR was mapped to the spike region that the TCR reacted to and assigned to either a CD4 or a CD8 class. Log10-transformed breadth and depth values were compared by one-way ANOVA with Sidak's multiple comparisons tests. The clones in this table, taken by TCRdb from immuneACCESS, are in-frame only. Not every clone is retained; where verified, under half of the shortfall comes from an unresolved V gene, and the cause of the rest is unknown. V, J and clone size were drawn from that table, and D and trimming were deduced from the DNA. The sample has over 150,000 clones on record, 92% of them singletons. The ten largest clones add up to 1.6% of the sample.

Per the publication, the time point label means: baseline before first vaccination. Samples from vaccinated people were obtained from the UK trials COV001 and COV002, which included a single-blind randomized controlled phase 2/3 trial of AZD1222 (ChAdOx1 nCoV-19) in healthy adults. Trial participant PBMC samples were collected at day 0 and day 28 after the second dose for TCRbeta chain sequencing. The specimen was peripheral blood, collected on day 0 of AZD1222 vaccination. The receptor comes from an adult in good health.

CDR3 sequence: CASSPEAGGGTGELFF. The bases read TGTGCCAGCAGCCCGGAGGCGGGGGGGGGCACCGGGGAGCTGTTTTTT. Recombination linked TRBV5-4 to TRBJ2-2; 9 nucleotides in the junction match TRBD2. V is cut back by 4 bases and J by 4 bases, with 8 bases in the junction unmatched. The cysteine opens and the phenylalanine closes a CDR3 of 16 amino acids. Of the read, only the CDR3 DNA is kept; its 48 bases are in frame from base 1. For CDR1 and CDR2, the germline V gene (reference sequence) lists SGHNT and YYREEE. The CDR3 plus the reference TRBV5-4 and TRBJ2-2 genes for the other parts give the full variable domain: ETGVTQSPTHLIKTRGQQVTLRCSSQSGHNTVSWYQQALGQGPQFIFQYYREEENGRGNFPPRFSGLQFPNYSSELNVNALELDDSALYLCASSPEAGGGTGELFFGEGSRLTVL.